This T cell receptor (beta chain) was sequenced for a study of blood T cell repertoires in COVID-19 (TCRdb year 2020). About the study as a whole: Samples from collaborators originated in the United States, Italy and Spain and spanned both the acute and convalescent phases of COVID-19. The material from the prospective study consisted of cDNA or gDNA derived from T cells, B-cell-depleted T cells, or PBMCs. Deeply sampled blood TCRbeta repertoires from subjects exposed to, actively infected with, or recovered from COVID-19 were included in the dataset. The repertoires were made available in a free public database intended to serve as a resource for research on the immune response to SARS-CoV-2. The samples were drawn from the first 160 participants of the ongoing ImmuneRACE study and from 1,254 subjects provided by 6 global collaborators. Nearly every sample came with metadata listing a de-identified subject ID, COVID-19 status, age in years and sex. Where available, HLA class I and class II types were obtained from metadata supplied by the sample provider rather than from assay-based typing. Broader findings and caveats from the paper: Clinical and demographic metadata were provided uncurated, with the amount varying by source and participant.

As concerns this clone: Its antigen remains undetermined. No much larger clone is present one base from it, and per-base qualities are unavailable.

TCRbeta CDR3 regions were amplified from genomic DNA using the immunoSEQ Assay, a bias-controlled multiplex PCR. In the authors' own workflow: Within the assay, amplification of reference gene primers was used to estimate how many nucleated cells each sample contained. To quantify the absolute abundance of each unique TCRbeta CDR3 rearrangement, sequence reads were collapsed and filtered. Productive Simpson clonality was computed per sample as the square root of Simpson's diversity index over productive rearrangements. Imported from immuneACCESS, the table was reduced by TCRdb to in-frame sequences with V and J called. These copies leave out some clones; in studies compared against another copy, an unresolved V gene accounts for under half, and the cause of the remainder is not known. From that table come the V and J calls and clone size; the DNA was used to work out D and trimming. Across this sample there are about 440,000 clones, with approximately 88% seen only once. Of the sample, around 13% falls within the top ten clones.

V loses 10 bases at its end and J loses 8 bases; junction bases beyond the gene matches: 19. The cysteine opens and the phenylalanine closes a CDR3 of 16 amino acids. The sequence is cut down to CDR3 DNA, 48 bases in frame from base 1. CDR1 MDHEN and CDR2 SYDVKM were looked up in the germline V gene. One collaborating source in Seattle enrolled patients while the patients were actively infected and followed the patients over time throughout the course of disease. Each collaborating institution followed its own protocols to collect whole blood in K2EDTA tubes. For TCRbeta analysis, collaborators shipped samples in one of three forms: frozen whole blood, isolated PBMCs, or DNA extracted from either of those sample types.

Sequencing input: peripheral blood. This chain is built from TRBV28 and TRBJ2-1; 8 bases in the junction line up with TRBD2. This TCR derives from a woman between 50 and 59 years old with COVID-19, enrolled during active disease. This receptor carries the CDR3 CATGQAGGPSRDEQFF. The nucleotides read TGTGCCACCGGCCAGGCGGGGGGCCCTTCCCGCGATGAGCAGTTCTTC.